The 27 T cell receptor beta chains in this list originate from one sample, sequenced in a study of T cells in Graves' hyperthyroidism and ophthalmopathy. There were TCR beta CDR3 regions amplified from RNA transcripts. The TCR CDR3 first-round RT-PCR relied on the HTBI primer set. TCRdb reprocessed the multiplex PCR reads via MiXCR and lists one record per CDR3 protein. The sample contains a few hundred thousand distinct CDR3 sequences, about a sixth of which appear only once. Sequenced sample: blood. All receptors come from a woman aged 40 to 50 with Graves' ophthalmopathy.

Remarks on this clonotype: One end of the junction does not line up with germline, which may come from a read error. The V call is TRBV11-2, the J call TRBJ1-1, with D possibly being TRBD1 (5 bases). The CDR3 is made up of 14 amino acids. CDR1 is SGHAT and CDR2 is FQNNGV in the germline V gene. This chain's CDR3 is CASSLVRERTEDFF. The CDR3 coding sequence is TGTGCCAGCAGCTTAGTCAGGGAACGCACTGAAGATTTCTTT.

A remark on this clonotype: A much more abundant neighbour one base away suggests this may be a read error. The chain uses TRBV18 and TRBJ2-1, with TRBD2 identical over 11 bases. Per the germline V gene, CDR1 is KGHSH and CDR2 is LQKENI. The CDR3 runs to 15 residues. Trimming at V came to 6 bases and at J to 5 bases, leaving 6 bases not matched to a gene. CDR3 nucleotide sequence: TGTGCCAGCTCCCTGGGACTAGCGGACGACAATGAGCAGTTCTTC. Protein product: CASSLGLADDNEQFF.

This clonotype occurred many times. The V gene is TRBV6-6, the J gene TRBJ1-2, with TRBD1 as a possible D gene (5 bases). Germline-derived CDR1 and CDR2 are MNHNY and SVGAGI (reference sequence). V was pared by 0 bases and J by 6 bases, with 14 bases between. The CDR3 extends over 15 amino acids. The CDR3 nucleotides read TGTGCCAGCAGTTACTCAGGAGGGGCGCAAGATGGCTACACCTTC. Translated: CASSYSGGAQDGYTF.

This clonotype was seen once. The chain carries TRBV4-1 and TRBJ1-2; the D gene is possibly TRBD1 (5 bases). Germline V gives CDR1 MGHRA, CDR2 YSYEKL. The ends were cut back, 1 base at V and 4 bases at J, with 13 bases in the middle. This CDR3 is 15 amino acids long. This chain's CDR3 is CASSQVPRGAYGYTF. The DNA of the CDR3 is TGCGCCAGCAGCCAAGTCCCGAGAGGGGCCTATGGCTACACCTTC.

This chain uses TRBV5-1 with TRBJ2-7; TRBD1 is a possible D gene (6 bases). The V end was cut by 0 bases, the J end by 6 bases, with 13 bases between. Germline CDR1 and CDR2: SGHRS and YFSETQ. The CDR3 is 14 residues long. In nucleotides, the CDR3 is TGCGCCAGCAGCTTGGCCCGGGACACCTTCGAGCAGTACTTC. This codes for CASSLARDTFEQYF.

This clonotype has only one observation. J is TRBJ2-1 and V is TRBV12-3 or TRBV12-4, with TRBD1 identical over 7 bases. This CDR3 has 17 residues. J lost 6 bases, V lost 5 bases, and 16 bases had no gene match. The CDR3 sequence is CASSPLTGQGGFNEQFF. CDR3 DNA: TGTGCCAGCAGTCCCCTGACAGGGCAGGGTGGGTTCAATGAGCAGTTCTTC.

There are many counts of this clonotype. The V and J genes are TRBV3-1 and TRBJ2-1; either TRBD1 or TRBD2 may supply D (5 bases each). V gave up 0 bases and J gave up 4 bases, with 13 bases separating them. The CDR3 loop spans 16 amino acids. In germline, CDR1 is LGHDT, CDR2 YNNKEL (reference sequence). The CDR3, as DNA: TGTGCCAGCAGCCAAGAGGCCGGGACGTTGTACAATGAGCAGTTCTTC. Protein sequence: CASSQEAGTLYNEQFF.

This clonotype turned up a few times. The chain combines TRBV12-3 or TRBV12-4 with TRBJ2-1; D is possibly TRBD2 (5 bases). The CDR3 extends over 17 amino acids. V was cut by 7 bases and J by 0 bases, with 19 bases left in between. CDR3 DNA: TGTGCCAGCATCCCCGGACTTACTAAAAGCTCCTACAATGAGCAGTTCTTC. This translates into CASIPGLTKSSYNEQFF.

Ten or more counts support this clonotype. The rearrangement links TRBV20-1 to TRBJ1-1, with unresolved D. The germline V and J ends were trimmed by 6 bases and 3 bases, with 14 bases remaining between them. Germline values: CDR1 DFQATT, CDR2 SNEGSKA (reference sequence). This CDR3 comprises 13 residues. The CDR3 DNA follows: TGCAGTGCCAGCACACAAGGATACACTGAAGCTTTCTTT. It specifies CSASTQGYTEAFF.

The chain uses TRBV11-2 and TRBJ1-6, with D possibly TRBD1 on 6 matching bases. This CDR3 has 15 residues. Trimming took 4 bases from V and 9 from J, leaving 16 bases between them. The germline V gene encodes CDR1 SGHAT and CDR2 FQNNGV. CDR3 in DNA: TGTGCCAGCAGCTGGGGGGGGCTCGGATTTTCACCCCTCCACTTT. This translates into CASSWGGLGFSPLHF.

This clonotype was seen a few times. For the CDR3, the DNA is TGTGCCAGCAGCCGACCCCCAGGGCTCGCGAACACCGGGGAGCTGTTTTTT. This translates into CASSRPPGLANTGELFF. V usage is TRBV9 and J usage is TRBJ2-2, with D perhaps matching TRBD1 (5 bases). V was clipped by 4 bases and J by 0 bases, with 16 bases between them. The CDR3 extends over 17 amino acids. Germline loops: CDR1 SGDLS, CDR2 YYNGEE.

The V gene is TRBV14, the J gene TRBJ2-3; 13 nucleotides match TRBD2. V shed 4 bases, J shed 0 bases, and the junction held 10 bases outside the gene matches. Germline CDR1 SGHDN, CDR2 FVKESK. This CDR3 is built from 19 residues. CDR3 sequence: CASSPLTGTSGASTDTQYF. Written as DNA, the CDR3 is TGTGCCAGCAGCCCCTTAACCGGGACTAGCGGGGCTAGCACAGATACGCAGTATTTT.

The chain combines TRBV20-1 with TRBJ1-2, with 8 bases matching TRBD1. There are 16 residues in the CDR3. Germline loops: CDR1 DFQATT, CDR2 SNEGSKA (reference sequence). Trimming took 3 bases from V and 4 from J; bases not matched to a gene: 13. The CDR3 DNA reads as TGCAGTGCTAGTTCTCCCGGGACAGGATTAGGCTATGGCTACACCTTC. Translated: CSASSPGTGLGYGYTF.

V is TRBV12-3 or TRBV12-4 and J is TRBJ1-1, with 7 bases identical to TRBD1. V lost 8 bases to trimming and J lost 3 bases; unmatched junction nucleotides: 12. The CDR3 is 15 amino acids. In DNA form, the CDR3 reads TGTGCCAGCTCTCCGACAGGGATGGTTGACACTGAAGCTTTCTTT. It codes for CASSPTGMVDTEAFF.

The gene calls are TRBV19 and TRBJ1-1, with 9 bases aligning to TRBD1. The J segment lost 7 bases and the V segment lost 6 bases, leaving 9 bases of the junction unmatched. The CDR3 spans 14 residues. Germline CDR1 reads LNHDA; CDR2 reads SQIVND (reference sequence). This chain's CDR3 is CASRWGQGPSEAFF. The CDR3 DNA is TGTGCCAGTAGATGGGGACAGGGCCCTAGTGAAGCTTTCTTT. Full variable domain (missing parts from reference TRBV19 and TRBJ1-1): DGGITQSPKYLFRKEGQNVTLSCEQNLNHDAMYWYRQDPGQGLRLIYYSQIVNDFQKGDIAEGYSVSREKKESFPLTVTSAQKNPTAFYLCASRWGQGPSEAFFGQGTRLTVV.

This clonotype has ten or more counts. V usage is TRBV5-1 and J usage is TRBJ1-2, with D perhaps matching TRBD1 (5 bases). Germline CDR1 reads SGHRS; CDR2 reads YFSETQ. CDR3 length equals 17 residues. V was trimmed by 7 bases and J by 1 base, leaving 23 bases between them. DNA for the CDR3: TGCGCCAGCGGCCCTGGAGCCCAGGGACTTCGTAACTATGGCTACACCTTC. This encodes CASGPGAQGLRNYGYTF.

Details on this clonotype: This sequence may be a read error, since a much larger clone differs from it by one base. The rearrangement joins TRBV6-9 to TRBJ1-5; no reliable D call. V was pared by 3 bases and J by 0 bases, with 6 bases between. This CDR3 has 14 amino acids. Germline lookup yields CDR1 MNHGY and CDR2 SVAAGI. CDR3 sequence: CASSYGYSNQPQHF. In nucleotides, the CDR3 is TGTGCCAGCAGTTACGGGTATAGCAATCAGCCCCAGCATTTT.

This clonotype was found a few times. The V gene is TRBV5-1, the J gene TRBJ2-3, with 7 bases aligning to TRBD1. V was clipped by 3 bases and J by 3 bases; unmatched bases: 7. CDR3 size: 15 residues. Germline V lookup: CDR1 SGHRS, CDR2 YFSETQ. The CDR3 loop is CASSSTGQTTDTQYF. The CDR3 DNA follows: TGCGCCAGCAGCTCCACGGGACAGACAACAGATACGCAGTATTTT.

This clonotype has ten or more counts. The V call is TRBV3-1, the J call TRBJ2-7, with no clear D. Per the germline V gene, CDR1 is LGHDT and CDR2 is YNNKEL (reference sequence). V was cut by 6 bases and J by 7 bases, with 10 bases left in between. This CDR3 has 11 residues. The CDR3 spells CASRDGWEQYF. The CDR3 nucleotides are TGTGCCAGCAGGGACGGTTGGGAGCAGTACTTC.

The genes are TRBV20-1 and TRBJ1-4; D unresolved. V lost 1 base to trimming and J lost 5 bases, with 11 bases between them. CDR1 is DFQATT, CDR2 SNEGSKA, per germline (reference sequence). The CDR3 is made up of 14 amino acids. The CDR3 coding sequence is TGCAGTGCTAGAGGGACGGGCAAAAATGAAAAACTGTTTTTT. Translated: CSARGTGKNEKLFF.

This clonotype has only a few counts. A junction end diverges from the germline sequence, so it may reflect a read error. The chain combines TRBV11-2 with TRBJ2-5; D might be TRBD2 (5 bases). This CDR3 is 13 amino acids long. Germline-derived CDR1 and CDR2 are SGHAT and FQNNGV. This CDR3 reads CASSLDLWELKNF. As DNA, the CDR3 is TGTGCCAGCAGCTTAGATCTTTGGGAGCTGAAGAACTTC.

J is TRBJ1-5 and V is TRBV6-1; D uncertain. This CDR3 is built from 13 residues. Looked up from germline, CDR1 is MNHNS and CDR2 is SASEGT. The ends were cut back, 6 bases at V and 3 bases at J, with 9 bases in the middle. Here the CDR3 reads CASSMGVNQPQHF. The CDR3 DNA follows: TGTGCCAGCAGCATGGGCGTCAATCAGCCCCAGCATTTT.

This clonotype was found many times. This chain uses TRBV12-3 or TRBV12-4 with TRBJ2-3; 8 nucleotides line up with TRBD2. V dropped 1 base and J dropped 7; count of bases not matched to a gene: 13. This CDR3 spans 17 amino acids. The CDR3 protein is CASSLDLLAAGVNTQYF. CDR3 DNA: TGTGCCAGCAGTTTAGATCTTTTGGCAGCGGGAGTAAATACGCAGTATTTT.

The chain links TRBV16 to TRBJ1-2; D not resolved. The CDR3 spans 12 residues. CDR1 KGHSY and CDR2 FQNENV come from the germline V gene. V was shortened by 4 bases and J by 7 bases, with 10 bases between the two germline ends. CDR3 in DNA: TGTGCCAGCAGCCTGGGCGCGGGTGGCTACACCTTC. This sequence encodes CASSLGAGGYTF.

Many counts were recorded for this clonotype. The rearrangement joins TRBV20-1 to TRBJ2-2; D unresolved. This CDR3 region has 15 residues. V dropped 0 bases and J dropped 3 bases, with 11 bases sitting between them. The germline CDR1 and CDR2 sequences are DFQATT and SNEGSKA (reference sequence). CDR3 sequence (DNA): TGCAGTGCTAGAGACGAAGACTGGGACACCGGGGAGCTGTTTTTT. Encoded protein: CSARDEDWDTGELFF.

The J gene is TRBJ1-5, the V gene TRBV6-1, with TRBD1 as a possible D gene (6 bases). Germline V gene data show CDR1 as MNHNS and CDR2 as SASEGT. The CDR3 spans 14 residues. Between the trimmed V and J ends, which lost 10 bases and 0 bases, there was a span of 13 bases. The CDR3: CAIEDRISNQPQHF. The CDR3 coding sequence is TGTGCCATAGAAGACAGGATTAGCAATCAGCCCCAGCATTTT.

There are a few counts of this clonotype. The chain carries TRBV5-1 and TRBJ2-1, with TRBD2 matching 9 bases. The CDR3 totals 15 residues. With 0 bases clipped from V and 8 bases from J, the junction kept 6 bases outside the gene matches. Looked up from germline, CDR1 is SGHRS and CDR2 is YFSETQ. CDR3 DNA sequence: TGCGCCAGCAGCTTGGGGGCGGGACTAGCATATGAGCAGTTCTTC. It yields the protein CASSLGAGLAYEQFF.